The 20 T cell receptor beta chains reported below all come from one sample, sequenced in a study of T-cell reconstitution after alpha-beta-depleted transplantation in children. The library targeted TCRbeta and was prepared with unique molecular identifiers. MiXCR, run by TCRdb on the PCR reads, gives a single entry per CDR3 protein. The sample contains about 640,000 distinct CDR3 sequences, 10% to 15% of which appear only once. The input for sequencing was PBMCs, mostly from graft donor cells, taken 360 days after TCRalphabeta/CD19-depleted stem cell transplant. The receptor set was obtained from a male patient aged 10 to 17 who had a stem cell transplant for acute myeloid leukemia, so the T cells may come from the graft donor.

Only a few counts were recorded for this clonotype. The chain has TRBV7-9 and TRBJ2-2, with 8 bases matching TRBD1. With V trimmed by 9 bases and J by 5 bases, 11 bases remained unmatched. CDR1 is SEHNR and CDR2 is FQNEAQ in the germline V gene (reference sequence). The CDR3 has 15 residues. CDR3 DNA: TGTGCCAGTCCACTTCCCGACAGGGGTACCGGGGAGCTGTTTTTT. The encoded protein is CASPLPDRGTGELFF.

The count of this clonotype is one. The DNA for the CDR3 is TGCAGCGTTGTTCCGGGGGCGGTTTACGAGCAGTACTTC. It encodes CSVVPGAVYEQYF. J is TRBJ2-7 and V is TRBV29-1; possibly TRBD1 or TRBD2 for D (6 bases each). CDR3 length equals 13 residues. Germline CDR1 and CDR2: SQVTM and ANQGSEA. Trimming stripped 4 bases from V and 4 bases from J, with 14 bases between.

The J gene is TRBJ1-3, the V gene TRBV18, with unresolved D. The CDR3 runs to 14 residues. Trimming took off 6 bases at V and 0 bases at J, with 9 bases between the two ends. Germline CDR1 KGHSH, CDR2 LQKENI. CDR3 residues: CASSPGSSGNTIYF. The CDR3 DNA reads as TGTGCCAGCTCGCCAGGTTCCTCTGGAAACACCATATATTTT.

This clonotype was counted between two and nine times. V is TRBV20-1 and J is TRBJ2-1, with 12 bases that match TRBD2. Germline trimming cut 0 bases from V and 2 bases from J; bases unmatched to any gene: 2. From germline, CDR1 is DFQATT and CDR2 SNEGSKA (reference sequence). The length of the CDR3 is 16 residues. The CDR3 bases are TGCAGTGCTAGAGATGCTAGCGGGAGGGCCTACAATGAGCAGTTCTTC. This codes for CSARDASGRAYNEQFF.

The V call is TRBV5-5, the J call TRBJ2-1; 7 bases line up with TRBD2. This CDR3 comprises 16 residues. Germline CDR1 is SGHKS and CDR2 is YYEKEE (reference sequence). Trimming took 0 bases from V and 4 from J; bases not matched to a gene: 7. Here the CDR3 DNA reads TGTGCCAGCAGCTTGGCAAGCGGGAAAGGGTACAATGAGCAGTTCTTC. It is translated as CASSLASGKGYNEQFF. Variable domain in full (rest from reference TRBV5-5 and TRBJ2-1): DAGVTQSPTHLIKTRGQQVTLRCSPISGHKSVSWYQQVLGQGPQFIFQYYEKEERGRGNFPDRFSARQFPNYSSELNVNALLLGDSALYLCASSLASGKGYNEQFFGPGTRLTVL.

This clonotype appeared many times. The chain is built from TRBV28 and TRBJ2-3; 9 bases line up with TRBD2. V shed 3 bases and J 2 bases; nucleotides not matched to a gene: 9. The germline V gene has CDR1 MDHEN and CDR2 SYDVKM. CDR3 length: 17 residues. The CDR3 nucleotides read TGTGCCAGCAGTTTGCGACTAGCGGTACACCTCACAGATACGCAGTATTTT. Protein sequence: CASSLRLAVHLTDTQYF. Based on the CDR3 plus reference TRBV28 and TRBJ2-3, the full variable domain is DVKVTQSSRYLVKRTGEKVFLECVQDMDHENMFWYRQDPGLGLRLIYFSYDVKMKEKGDIPEGYSVSREKKERFSLILESASTNQTSMYLCASSLRLAVHLTDTQYFGPGTRLTVL.

This sequence joins TRBV7-9 and TRBJ2-1; 7 bases match TRBD2. This CDR3 comprises 17 residues. Germline V gives CDR1 SEHNR, CDR2 FQNEAQ (reference sequence). Trimming took 1 base from V and 7 from J; bases not matched to a gene: 13. The CDR3 spells CASSLGAGPLLLNEQFF. CDR3 sequence (DNA): TGTGCCAGCAGCTTAGGAGCGGGACCCCTCCTACTTAATGAGCAGTTCTTC.

The genes are TRBV7-6 and TRBJ2-7; TRBD2 matches 8 bases. J gave up 3 bases and V 5 bases, and 6 bases lay outside the gene matches. CDR3 length equals 14 residues. From germline, CDR1 is SGHVS and CDR2 FNYEAQ. For the CDR3, the DNA is TGTGCCAGCAGCCCACCGGGAGGGAACTACGAGCAGTACTTC. Translated, it gives CASSPPGGNYEQYF.

This clonotype showed up just a few times. The J gene is TRBJ2-3, the V gene TRBV30; D is perhaps TRBD2 (5 bases). The CDR3 sequence is 15 residues long. V shed 3 bases and J shed 4 bases, with 17 bases lying between them. Germline V lookup: CDR1 GTSNPN, CDR2 SVGIG (reference sequence). CDR3: CAWRRLPNPPDTQYF. CDR3 DNA sequence: TGTGCCTGGAGGCGACTACCCAACCCTCCAGATACGCAGTATTTT.

This clonotype was seen ten or more times. This rearrangement joins TRBV29-1 to TRBJ2-1; 12 bases line up with TRBD2. The CDR3 runs to 15 residues. V trimming: 1 base; J trimming: 7 bases; junction bases outside the gene matches: 5. Germline assignment: CDR1 SQVTM and CDR2 ANQGSEA. The CDR3 nucleotides are TGCAGCGTTGAAGGCCGTCTAGCGGGAGGGAATGAGCAGTTCTTC. Translating it yields CSVEGRLAGGNEQFF.

The CDR3 here is CASSQGDRGPTSNTGELFF. The CDR3 coding sequence is TGCGCCAGCAGTCAAGGGGACAGGGGACCTACCTCGAACACCGGGGAGCTGTTTTTT. This chain links TRBV23-1 with TRBJ2-2; 10 bases are shared with TRBD1. TRBV23-1 counts as an open reading frame of uncertain function. With 2 bases clipped from V and 0 bases from J, the junction kept 9 bases outside the gene matches. There are 19 residues in the CDR3.

This clonotype was recorded once. The gene calls are TRBV29-1 and TRBJ1-2; possible D gene TRBD1, 5 bases. Germline assignment: CDR1 SQVTM and CDR2 ANQGSEA. CDR3 length equals 15 residues. The V end was cut by 6 bases, the J end by 4 bases, with 21 bases between. CDR3 bases: TGCAGCGTGGTTTCTCCCTTTGGGGGGAGCTATGGCTACACCTTC. This sequence encodes CSVVSPFGGSYGYTF.

V usage is TRBV7-2 and J usage is TRBJ2-1; 14 positions agree with TRBD2. Unmatched junction bases numbered 6, after V lost 1 base and J lost 7 bases. CDR1 is SGHTA and CDR2 is FQGNSA in the germline V gene. The CDR3 has 17 residues. In DNA, the CDR3 is TGTGCCAGCAGCTTAGTCCGGACTAGCGGGAGGTATAATGAGCAGTTCTTC. Protein sequence: CASSLVRTSGRYNEQFF.

This clonotype has ten or more counts. The CDR3 loop is CATSRGQINEKLFF. The CDR3 region has the DNA TGTGCCACCAGCAGGGGTCAGATTAATGAAAAACTGTTTTTT. V gene TRBV15 combines with J gene TRBJ1-4; D is uncertain. Germline CDR1 is LNHNV and CDR2 is YYDKDF (reference sequence). The CDR3 is 14 amino acids. The V end lost 3 bases, the J end lost 4 bases, and 9 bases lay between the germline ends.

The sample holds many counts of this clonotype. The CDR3 here is CASSSRGEGTGELFF. Here the CDR3 DNA reads TGTGCCAGCAGCTCACGGGGTGAGGGCACCGGGGAGCTGTTTTTT. The rearrangement uses TRBV7-6 and TRBJ2-2, with a tentative D call TRBD2 (5 bases). CDR3 length: 15 residues. V lost 4 bases and J 4 bases, leaving 13 bases between the germline ends. Per germline, CDR1 SGHVS and CDR2 FNYEAQ.

The gene calls are TRBV5-1 and TRBJ2-7; no clear D. CDR1 and CDR2 (germline): SGHRS, YFSETQ. V was trimmed by 0 bases and J by 1 base, leaving 14 bases between them. This CDR3 comprises 16 residues. For the CDR3, the DNA is TGCGCCAGCAGCTTGGAAGAGACGCGGTTTTCCTACGAGCAGTACTTC. Encoded protein: CASSLEETRFSYEQYF.

In its sample, this clonotype was seen many times. The rearrangement uses TRBV29-1 and TRBJ2-1, with TRBD2 matching over 15 bases. This CDR3 region has 14 residues. With V trimmed by 6 bases and J by 12 bases, 9 bases remained unmatched. CDR1 and CDR2 from the germline V gene are SQVTM and ANQGSEA. This CDR3 is CSVVGLAGGFWQFF. The DNA for the CDR3 is TGCAGCGTCGTGGGACTAGCGGGAGGTTTTTGGCAGTTCTTC.

The chain couples TRBV28 to TRBJ2-7, with D possibly matching TRBD1 (5 bases). V lost 3 bases, J lost 1 base, and 19 bases lay in between. Germline CDR1 and CDR2: MDHEN and SYDVKM. This CDR3 spans 17 amino acids. CDR3 DNA sequence: TGTGCCAGCAGTTTCCACGGGCAGGGTCCTAGGTCCTACGAGCAGTACTTC. It codes for CASSFHGQGPRSYEQYF.

The chain carries TRBV7-8 and TRBJ1-1; 7 bases are shared with TRBD1. J lost 5 bases, V lost 1 base, and 7 bases had no gene match. CDR3 length equals 15 residues. From germline, CDR1 is SGHVS and CDR2 FQNEAQ. Written as DNA, the CDR3 is TGTGCCAGCAGCTTAGGTCTAAGCAGGGGGACTGAAGCTTTCTTT. Translating gives CASSLGLSRGTEAFF.

The chain has TRBV29-1 and TRBJ1-2; no firm D call. V gave up 7 bases and J gave up 0 bases, with 15 bases separating them. CDR1 and CDR2 (germline): SQVTM, ANQGSEA. The CDR3 contains 14 residues. The CDR3 DNA is TGCAGCGCCGATCTGGGTCAAGCTAACTATGGCTACACCTTC. It specifies CSADLGQANYGYTF.